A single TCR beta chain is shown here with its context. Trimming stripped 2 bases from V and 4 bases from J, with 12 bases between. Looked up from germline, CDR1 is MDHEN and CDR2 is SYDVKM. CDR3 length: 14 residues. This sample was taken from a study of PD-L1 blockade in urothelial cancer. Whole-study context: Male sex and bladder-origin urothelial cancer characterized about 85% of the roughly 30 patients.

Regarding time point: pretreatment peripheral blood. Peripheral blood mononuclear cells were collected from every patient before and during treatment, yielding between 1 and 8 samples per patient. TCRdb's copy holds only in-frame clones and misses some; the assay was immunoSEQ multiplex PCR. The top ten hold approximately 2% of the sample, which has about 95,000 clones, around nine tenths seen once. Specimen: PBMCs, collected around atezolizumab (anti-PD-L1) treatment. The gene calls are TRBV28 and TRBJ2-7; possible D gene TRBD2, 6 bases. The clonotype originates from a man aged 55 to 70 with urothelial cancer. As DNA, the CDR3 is TGTGCCAGCAGTTTAGGAGGGGCCCCTTACGAGCAGTACTTC. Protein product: CASSLGGAPYEQYF.